A single sample gave rise to the 31 T cell receptor beta chains below, sequenced in a study of shared clonotypes between healthy human individuals. Only in-frame clones appear in the TCRdb table, and some are missing; sequencing was by immunoSEQ multiplex PCR. Of about 2.1 million clones listed, about 93% are singletons. Terminally differentiated effector memory CD45RA+ cells were excluded from the naive CD8 cells, which were CD45RO-negative and positively selected for CCR7. What was sequenced was naive CD8+ T cells from PBMCs. The receptors derive from a man aged 18-30 years in good health. Some clones in this sample may be carry-over from other donors' samples.

This chain links TRBV13 with TRBJ1-1, with 7 bases identical to TRBD1. V was clipped by 7 bases and J by 4 bases; unmatched bases: 9. From germline, CDR1 is PRHDT and CDR2 FYEKMQ (reference sequence). The length of the CDR3 is 14 residues. CDR3 sequence reads: CASNVGGVGTEAFF. CDR3 nucleotide sequence: TGTGCCAGCAACGTAGGGGGCGTAGGCACTGAAGCTTTCTTT.

This clone appeared a single time. This rearrangement joins TRBV6-1 to TRBJ2-7; 10 bases match TRBD1. The germline V gene encodes CDR1 MNHNS and CDR2 SASEGT. The V and J ends lost 3 bases and 2 bases, in that order; junction bases with no gene match: 7. This CDR3 is 16 amino acids long. CDR3 region: CASSDPGTGDPYEQYF. CDR3 in DNA: TGTGCCAGCAGTGATCCCGGGACAGGGGATCCCTACGAGCAGTACTTC.

This chain joins TRBV2 and TRBJ2-7, with 9 bases lining up with TRBD2. The CDR3 runs 14 residues. The germline gives CDR1 SNHLY, CDR2 FYNNEI. The junction had 7 bases not matched to a gene; V was cut back by 6 bases and J by 4 bases. The CDR3 loop is CASSPFSGSYEQYF. The CDR3 DNA is TGTGCCAGCAGCCCCTTTAGCGGGAGTTACGAGCAGTACTTC.

The chain uses TRBV7-8 and TRBJ1-2; possible D gene TRBD1, 6 bases. Germline CDR1 SGHVS, CDR2 FQNEAQ. V gave up 5 bases and J gave up 3 bases, with 16 bases separating them. This CDR3 has 15 amino acids. CDR3 coding DNA: TGTGCCAGCAGCCACTTAAGGGGGGCTGACTATGGCTACACCTTC. Translating it yields CASSHLRGADYGYTF.

CDR3 in DNA: TGTGCCAGTGCCGGACAGGGAGGGGAAAAACTGTTTTTT. It yields the protein CASAGQGGEKLFF. This chain joins TRBV7-9 and TRBJ1-4; TRBD1 matches 8 bases. V lost 9 bases and J lost 8; bases outside the gene matches: 8. Germline V lookup: CDR1 SEHNR, CDR2 FQNEAQ (reference sequence). This CDR3 is built from 13 residues.

As to this clone: Other nucleotide sequences from this sample produce the same CDR3. The CDR3 loop is CASSIGQGATEAFF. For the CDR3, the DNA is TGTGCCAGTAGTATCGGACAGGGGGCCACTGAAGCTTTCTTT. The chain couples TRBV19 to TRBJ1-1; 11 bases line up with TRBD1. The V gene's germline CDR1 is LNHDA and CDR2 SQIVND (reference sequence). After removal of 3 bases from V and 4 bases from J, the junction contained 1 base not matched to a gene. The length of the CDR3 is 14 residues.

The V call is TRBV6-5, the J call TRBJ2-1; the match to TRBD2 covers 15 bases. There are 16 residues in the CDR3. The junction had 5 bases not matched to a gene; V was cut back by 4 bases and J by 7 bases. From germline, CDR1 is MNHEY and CDR2 SVGAGI. Here the CDR3 reads CASSWGLAGGWNEQFF. In DNA, the CDR3 is TGTGCCAGCAGTTGGGGACTAGCGGGAGGATGGAATGAGCAGTTCTTC.

The chain recombines TRBV19 with TRBJ1-5; D may be TRBD1 (6 bases). CDR3 size: 13 residues. V lost 7 bases and J 6 bases, leaving 13 bases between the germline ends. Germline CDR1 and CDR2: LNHDA and SQIVND (reference sequence). The CDR3 region has the DNA TGTGCCAGTACGAGGGGGGGCTCTCAGCCCCAGCATTTT. Its translation: CASTRGGSQPQHF.

The V and J genes are TRBV7-3 and TRBJ2-2, with 7 nucleotides matching TRBD2. Germline CDR1 SGHTA, CDR2 FQGTGA. This CDR3 comprises 15 residues. The junction had 5 bases not matched to a gene; V was cut back by 1 base and J by 6 bases. CDR3: CASSLSAGAAGELFF. The CDR3 nucleotides are TGTGCCAGCAGCTTAAGCGCGGGAGCTGCCGGGGAGCTGTTTTTT.

The genes are TRBV5-1 and TRBJ2-7; 9 nucleotides match TRBD2. Germline CDR1 is SGHRS and CDR2 is YFSETQ. After removal of 4 bases from V and 6 bases from J, the junction contained 14 bases not matched to a gene. The CDR3 is 16 residues long. CDR3 nucleotides: TGCGCCAGCAGCCTTTTAAGTAGCGGGAGCGGGGGCGAGCAGTACTTC. This codes for CASSLLSSGSGGEQYF.

CDR3 protein: CASSGTPGPERNTQYF. The CDR3 nucleotides are TGTGCCAGCAGCGGAACCCCGGGACCGGAGAGGAATACGCAGTATTTT. This rearrangement joins TRBV9 to TRBJ2-3; either TRBD1 or TRBD2 may fit D (5 bases each). The CDR3 is 16 amino acids. Trimming removed 3 bases from V and 7 bases from J, with 21 bases in between. CDR1 is SGDLS and CDR2 is YYNGEE in the germline V gene. The full variable domain, rest sourced from reference TRBV9 and TRBJ2-3, is DSGVTQTPKHLITATGQRVTLRCSPRSGDLSVYWYQQSLDQGLQFLIQYYNGEERAKGNILERFSAQQFPDLHSELNLSSLELGDSALYFCASSGTPGPERNTQYFGPGTRLTVL.

The chain links TRBV11-2 to TRBJ2-3; D tentatively reads TRBD1 or TRBD2 (5 bases each). The CDR3 length is 13 residues. V was cut by 4 bases and J by 7 bases, with 12 bases left in between. The germline V gene encodes CDR1 SGHAT and CDR2 FQNNGV. The CDR3 loop reads CASSSKGTYTQYF. The CDR3 DNA is TGTGCCAGCAGCTCGAAGGGGACCTATACGCAGTATTTT.

The chain combines TRBV10-3 with TRBJ2-1; D is undetermined. Germline V gives CDR1 ENHRY, CDR2 SYGVKD. The CDR3 runs to 10 residues. CDR3 residues: CREKGDEQFF. The CDR3 nucleotides read TGTCGCGAAAAAGGCGATGAGCAGTTCTTC.

The chain couples TRBV11-2 to TRBJ2-1; 8 nucleotides agree with TRBD1. V lost 5 bases, J lost 10 bases, and 16 bases stayed unmatched. Germline CDR1 reads SGHAT; CDR2 reads FQNNGV. The CDR3 sequence is 16 residues long. This CDR3 is CASSPLPGQAAGEQFF. The CDR3 nucleotides are TGTGCCAGCAGCCCCCTGCCGGGACAGGCCGCGGGGGAGCAGTTCTTC.

This chain uses TRBV19 with TRBJ1-5; weak D call: TRBD1 (5 bases). The CDR3 contains 11 residues. Trimming removed 3 bases at V and 12 bases at J, with 9 bases between. Per germline, CDR1 LNHDA and CDR2 SQIVND (reference sequence). CDR3 region: CASSMEGLQHF. The CDR3 DNA reads as TGTGCCAGTAGTATGGAGGGACTCCAGCATTTT.

In DNA, the CDR3 is TGTGCCAGCAGTCCTGCGGGGAGTTTCCGCTCCTACGAGCAGTACTTC. This encodes CASSPAGSFRSYEQYF. The V call is TRBV27, the J call TRBJ2-7; weak D call: TRBD2 (6 bases). Germline CDR1 and CDR2: MNHEY and SMNVEV (reference sequence). The CDR3 is 16 amino acids. V was cut by 5 bases and J by 0 bases, with 17 bases left in between.

The chain employs TRBV19 and TRBJ2-1; D unresolved. The V and J ends lost 3 bases and 6 bases respectively, with 9 bases between them. Per the germline V gene, CDR1 is LNHDA and CDR2 is SQIVND (reference sequence). This CDR3 is 13 amino acids long. In DNA form, the CDR3 reads TGTGCCAGTAGTATTCTAGATGCCAATGAGCAGTTCTTC. Translation gives CASSILDANEQFF.

The J gene is TRBJ2-1, the V gene TRBV19; D might be TRBD1 or TRBD2, each matching 6 bases. Trimming took off 6 bases at V and 1 base at J, with 13 bases between the two ends. Germline V gene data show CDR1 as LNHDA and CDR2 as SQIVND (reference sequence). The CDR3 is made up of 15 amino acids. As DNA, the CDR3 is TGTGCCAGTAGCCCGGGGGCAAGATCCTACAATGAGCAGTTCTTC. Its translation is CASSPGARSYNEQFF.

The chain joins TRBV2 to TRBJ1-5; D perhaps matches TRBD1 (5 bases). There are 15 residues in the CDR3. The V end was cut by 9 bases, the J end by 6 bases, with 21 bases between. The germline V gene has CDR1 SNHLY and CDR2 FYNNEI. The CDR3 sequence: CASTILGLVGQPQHF. DNA of the CDR3: TGTGCCAGTACCATCTTGGGGCTGGTGGGTCAGCCCCAGCATTTT.

CDR3 sequence (DNA): TGTGCCAGCAGCATAACTTCAGAGCCTAACTATGGCTACACCTTC. Translating it yields CASSITSEPNYGYTF. The rearrangement uses TRBV9 and TRBJ1-2; D unresolved. Germline V CDR1 and CDR2: SGDLS, YYNGEE. The CDR3 has 15 residues. V was trimmed by 4 bases and J by 0 bases, leaving 13 bases between them.

The gene calls are TRBV4-1 and TRBJ1-5; perhaps TRBD1 as D (5 bases). V shed 1 base and J shed 7 bases, with 14 bases lying between them. Germline CDR1 reads MGHRA; CDR2 reads YSYEKL. The CDR3 length is 15 residues. In DNA, the CDR3 is TGCGCCAGCAGCCAAGGTGCGGGGGGAGGGCAGCCCCAGCATTTT. It codes for CASSQGAGGGQPQHF.

This chain links TRBV7-9 with TRBJ2-3, with 8 bases aligning to TRBD2. There are 18 residues in the CDR3. The junction had 14 bases not matched to a gene; V was cut back by 3 bases and J by 3 bases. Germline V gene data show CDR1 as SEHNR and CDR2 as FQNEAQ (reference sequence). CDR3 amino acids: CASSLGVVGAGATDTQYF. As DNA, the CDR3 is TGTGCCAGCAGCTTGGGGGTGGTAGGAGCGGGAGCGACAGATACGCAGTATTTT. Supplemented by reference TRBV7-9 and TRBJ2-3, the full variable domain reads DTGVSQNPRHKITKRGQNVTFRCDPISEHNRLYWYRQTLGQGPEFLTYFQNEAQLEKSRLLSDRFSAERPKGSFSTLEIQRTEQGDSAMYLCASSLGVVGAGATDTQYFGPGTRLTVL.

This chain connects TRBV16 to TRBJ1-5, with D unclear. This CDR3 is 14 amino acids long. The germline V gene encodes CDR1 KGHSY and CDR2 FQNENV. V dropped 1 base and J dropped 0 bases, with 4 bases sitting between them. DNA for the CDR3: TGTGCCAGCAGCCAATACAGTAGCAATCAGCCCCAGCATTTT. This sequence encodes CASSQYSSNQPQHF.

The V gene is TRBV11-2, the J gene TRBJ1-1, with unresolved D. CDR3 length: 13 residues. Germline assignment: CDR1 SGHAT and CDR2 FQNNGV. V shed 5 bases and J shed 4 bases, with 11 bases lying between them. CDR3 sequence (DNA): TGTGCCAGCAGCGCTGGAATGGGCACTGAAGCTTTCTTT. Translated: CASSAGMGTEAFF. Supplemented by reference TRBV11-2 and TRBJ1-1, the full variable domain reads EAGVAQSPRYKIIEKRQSVAFWCNPISGHATLYWYQQILGQGPKLLIQFQNNGVVDDSQLPKDRFSAERLKGVDSTLKIQPAKLEDSAVYLCASSAGMGTEAFFGQGTRLTVV.

This clone came up once. Within the sample, other DNA sequences also encode this same CDR3. V usage is TRBV2 and J usage is TRBJ2-5, with 7 bases lining up with TRBD2. Germline CDR1 and CDR2: SNHLY and FYNNEI. The CDR3 spans 14 residues. Trimming cost V 3 bases and J 4 bases; bases outside gene matches: 5. The CDR3: CASSEGGRGETQYF. CDR3 nucleotides: TGTGCCAGCAGTGAGGGCGGGAGAGGAGAGACCCAGTACTTC.

The chain's CDR3 is CASSEGHTNTEAFF. CDR3 in DNA: TGTGCCAGCAGTGAAGGACATACGAACACTGAAGCTTTCTTT. J is TRBJ1-1 and V is TRBV2; no clear D gene. The CDR3 has 14 residues. Germline V gene data show CDR1 as SNHLY and CDR2 as FYNNEI. Trimming removed 1 base from V and 1 base from J, with 7 bases in between.

This clone was recorded only once. The sample has other DNA sequences that encode this CDR3 too. The chain recombines TRBV27 with TRBJ2-7, with D perhaps TRBD1 (5 bases). Trimming shortened V by 4 bases and J by 1 base, and 8 bases separated the two germline ends. The CDR3 totals 13 residues. CDR1 MNHEY and CDR2 SMNVEV come from the germline V gene (reference sequence). CDR3 sequence reads: CASSYQGSYEQYF. Written as DNA, the CDR3 is TGTGCCAGCAGTTATCAGGGATCCTACGAGCAGTACTTC.

Concerning this clone: Within the sample, other DNA sequences also encode this same CDR3. This rearrangement joins TRBV19 to TRBJ2-7, with TRBD1 as a possible D gene (6 bases). Trimming cost V 5 bases and J 4 bases, with 9 bases left between them. CDR1 is LNHDA, CDR2 SQIVND, per germline (reference sequence). There are 12 residues in the CDR3. In DNA form, the CDR3 reads TGTGCCAGTAGTCCTACAGGGTACGAGCAGTACTTC. Encoded protein: CASSPTGYEQYF.

The V gene is TRBV6-6, the J gene TRBJ2-7; perhaps TRBD2 as D (6 bases). The V end was cut by 6 bases, the J end by 2 bases, with 17 bases between. The CDR3 is made up of 15 amino acids. Germline V CDR1 and CDR2: MNHNY, SVGAGI (reference sequence). CDR3 DNA: TGTGCCAGCAGGATCCCCGGGACTGGTCCCTACGAGCAGTACTTC. The encoded protein is CASRIPGTGPYEQYF.

The rearrangement links TRBV27 to TRBJ2-2; the match to TRBD2 covers 7 bases. V was clipped by 3 bases and J by 6 bases; unmatched bases: 4. Germline CDR1 and CDR2: MNHEY and SMNVEV (reference sequence). The CDR3 runs 14 residues. CDR3 coding DNA: TGTGCCAGCAGTTTTGGGGGGGTAGCCGGGGAGCTGTTTTTT. Translated, it gives CASSFGGVAGELFF.

The chain employs TRBV6-5 and TRBJ2-7; TRBD2 matches at 7 bases. The length of the CDR3 is 14 residues. The germline gives CDR1 MNHEY, CDR2 SVGAGI. The trim removed 4 bases at V and 2 bases at J, leaving 5 bases unmatched. CDR3 nucleotide sequence: TGTGCCAGCAGTTGGGGGGAGGGCCCCTACGAGCAGTACTTC. Translated: CASSWGEGPYEQYF.